This passage covers 7 T cell receptor beta chains from one sample sequenced in a study of blood T cells in healthy people across ages. Primed by a sample-barcoded 5' primer and a J-beta primer mix, a second PCR proceeded for about 6 to 11 cycles. In TCRdb, the 5' RACE reads were re-called with MiXCR into one record per CDR3 protein. The data contain 600,000 or so distinct CDR3 sequences, 25% to 30% of them singletons. Material for sequencing was blood. The source of these receptors is a woman of 80 years or more in good health.

Ten or more counts support this clonotype. V and J are TRBV4-2 and TRBJ2-7; possible D gene TRBD2, 5 bases. Per the germline V gene, CDR1 is LGHNA and CDR2 is YNFKEQ. This CDR3 spans 16 amino acids. Between the trimmed V and J ends, which lost 0 bases and 5 bases, there was a span of 17 bases. The CDR3 coding sequence is TGTGCCAGCAGCCAAGAATACAGAGGGCTGGTCAACGAGCAGTACTTC. Translating gives CASSQEYRGLVNEQYF.

This chain joins TRBV9 and TRBJ1-4; TRBD1 might be the D (5 bases). Germline CDR1 reads SGDLS; CDR2 reads YYNGEE. CDR3 length equals 15 residues. V lost 0 bases, J lost 8 bases, and 14 bases lay in between. As DNA, the CDR3 is TGTGCCAGCAGCGTAGGAGCTTGGGGCCGGGAAAAACTGTTTTTT. Encoded protein: CASSVGAWGREKLFF.

This clonotype was seen ten or more times. The chain is built from TRBV7-2 and TRBJ2-5; 9 nucleotides agree with TRBD2. J was trimmed by 4 bases and V by 3 bases; bases with no gene match: 6. Germline values: CDR1 SGHTA, CDR2 FQGNSA. The CDR3 is made up of 15 amino acids. CDR3 residues: CASSLGRGGVETQYF. Here the CDR3 DNA reads TGTGCCAGCAGCTTGGGGCGGGGGGGGGTAGAGACCCAGTACTTC.

The chain combines TRBV20-1 with TRBJ1-1; 10 bases agree with TRBD1. Germline V lookup: CDR1 DFQATT, CDR2 SNEGSKA (reference sequence). CDR3 size: 13 residues. V lost 6 bases and J lost 10; bases outside the gene matches: 11. The CDR3: CSAPRTGGKSAFF. CDR3 DNA: TGCAGTGCCCCGAGGACAGGGGGGAAGTCAGCTTTCTTT.

This clonotype was seen a handful of times. The chain recombines TRBV12-5 with TRBJ2-1; 7 bases fit TRBD1. Germline assignment: CDR1 LGHNT and CDR2 FRNRAP. The CDR3 has 14 amino acids. J lost 8 bases, V lost 5 bases, and 9 bases had no gene match. In DNA form, the CDR3 reads TGTGCTAGTGGTCTAGGGACAGTAGTCGATGAGCAGTTCTTC. Its protein product is CASGLGTVVDEQFF.

To note about this clonotype: It may be a read error: a sequence one base away is much more abundant. This chain uses TRBV7-2 with TRBJ2-5; TRBD1 or TRBD2 may be the D gene (5 bases each). CDR1 and CDR2 from the germline V gene are SGHTA and FQGNSA. Trimming took off 5 bases at V and 13 bases at J, with 17 bases between the two ends. The CDR3 is made up of 12 amino acids. This CDR3 is CASSQDWGRGYF. The CDR3 nucleotides are TGTGCCAGCAGCCAGGACTGGGGGAGAGGGTACTTC. The entire variable domain, with the rest obtained from reference TRBV7-2 and TRBJ2-5, is as follows: GAGVSQSPSNKVTEKGKDVELRCDPISGHTALYWYRQSLGQGLEFLIYFQGNSAPDKSGLPSDRFSAERTGGSVSTLTIQRTQQEDSAVYLCASSQDWGRGYFGPGTRLLVL.

This rearrangement joins TRBV20-1 to TRBJ1-5; possible D gene TRBD1, 6 bases. V was cut by 5 bases and J by 6 bases, with 17 bases left in between. The germline CDR1 and CDR2 sequences are DFQATT and SNEGSKA (reference sequence). There are 14 residues in the CDR3. In DNA, the CDR3 is TGCAGTGCTGCTGGCGGGGGGGCCGGTCAGCCCCAGCATTTT. This encodes CSAAGGGAGQPQHF.